The present entry profiles one TCR beta chain with its context. Its antigen is unknown. The entry originates in a study of T cell responses to AZD1222 COVID-19 vaccine. Study results and limitations: Epitopes outside B.1.351 and B.1.1.7 mutated regions reportedly drew nearly half of spike TCRs.

The table came from immunoSEQ multiplex PCR; TCRdb's copy has only in-frame clones and leaves some out. The sample carries roughly 79,000 clones, about 91% recorded once. Germline CDR1 SGHDN, CDR2 FVKESK. The CDR3 sequence is 16 residues long. V shed 0 bases, J shed 9 bases, and the junction held 6 bases outside the gene matches. The V call is TRBV14, the J call TRBJ2-1; TRBD2 matches 12 bases. The sequence came from an adult in good health. The sequencing here drew on peripheral blood, taken on day 0 of MenACWY control vaccination. In nucleotides, the CDR3 is TGTGCCAGCAGCCAAGATTGGGCTAGCGGGAGGGTTGAGCAGTTCTTC. Translated: CASSQDWASGRVEQFF.